This T cell receptor beta chain derives from a study of blood T cell repertoires in COVID-19. This CDR3 spans 15 amino acids. Germline assignment: CDR1 LNHDA and CDR2 SQIVND (reference sequence). The V gene end was trimmed by 5 bases and the J gene end by 10 bases; junction bases not matched to a gene: 13. Clones were read by immunoSEQ multiplex PCR, and TCRdb kept only the in-frame ones, dropping some. The sample has about 80,000 clones; around 89% are singletons. This TCR was recovered from a woman older than 75 with acute or convalescent COVID-19. The chain recombines TRBV19 with TRBJ2-1; 8 nucleotides agree with TRBD2. The source material was peripheral blood. The CDR3 here is CASSPPGTSVREQFF. The CDR3 DNA reads TGTGCCAGTAGTCCCCCCGGGACTAGTGTGAGGGAGCAGTTCTTC.